What follows are 16 T cell receptor beta chains derived from one specimen sequenced in a study of blood T cell repertoires in COVID-19. Some clones are missing from TCRdb's copy, which holds only in-frame ones; the method was immunoSEQ multiplex PCR. The profile shows over 450,000 clones, approximately 89% of them singletons. Sequencing was done on a sample of peripheral blood. The receptors were gathered from a man in his late teens or twenties with COVID-19, enrolled during active disease.

This clone was seen only a few times. The chain carries TRBV7-9 and TRBJ1-1, with TRBD1 identical over 9 bases. This CDR3 spans 16 amino acids. V trimming: 1 base; J trimming: 5 bases; junction bases outside the gene matches: 8. Germline lookup yields CDR1 SEHNR and CDR2 FQNEAQ (reference sequence). CDR3 DNA: TGTGCCAGCAGCTTAGGATACAGGGGGCCGACGACTGAAGCTTTCTTT. It yields the protein CASSLGYRGPTTEAFF.

This clone was detected a few times. CDR3 DNA: TGCGCCAGCAGCCACCAACTCGGGGGGTCCTACGAGCAGTACTTC. This codes for CASSHQLGGSYEQYF. The J gene is TRBJ2-7, the V gene TRBV4-1; TRBD2 matches at 7 bases. Germline V gene sequence: CDR1 MGHRA, CDR2 YSYEKL. The CDR3 spans 15 residues. With 3 bases clipped from V and 1 base from J, the junction kept 6 bases outside the gene matches.

The V and J genes are TRBV7-6 and TRBJ2-2, with 11 bases fitting TRBD2. The CDR3 extends over 16 amino acids. CDR1 SGHVS and CDR2 FNYEAQ come from the germline V gene. V lost 4 bases, J lost 4 bases, and 5 bases stayed unmatched. For the CDR3, the DNA is TGTGCCAGCAGCTGGGGGCTAGCGGGGGGCACCGGGGAGCTGTTTTTT. Protein: CASSWGLAGGTGELFF.

This clone appeared a single time. The rearrangement links TRBV19 to TRBJ2-7; TRBD2 is a possible D gene (5 bases). In germline, CDR1 is LNHDA, CDR2 SQIVND (reference sequence). Between the trimmed V and J ends, which lost 1 base and 1 base, there was a span of 17 bases. This CDR3 contains 17 residues. The CDR3 coding sequence is TGTGCCAGTAGTATAGTCCCGGGAAGCCGAGGGTCCTACGAGCAGTACTTC. Its translation: CASSIVPGSRGSYEQYF.

The V call is TRBV6-5, the J call TRBJ2-2; D may be TRBD2 (5 bases). Germline V gene data show CDR1 as MNHEY and CDR2 as SVGAGI. The CDR3 has 15 residues. Deletions cut 5 bases from V and 3 bases from J, with 13 bases between. CDR3 region: CASSREPGDTGELFF. The CDR3 nucleotides are TGTGCCAGCAGTCGCGAGCCCGGGGACACCGGGGAGCTGTTTTTT.

The J gene is TRBJ2-6, the V gene TRBV2, with a weak D call TRBD2 (5 bases). The CDR3 has 16 amino acids. V was cut by 8 bases and J by 2 bases, with 16 bases left in between. Germline CDR1 reads SNHLY; CDR2 reads FYNNEI. The CDR3 DNA sequence: TGTGCCAGCTTTGAGGGAAGAAGGGCTGGGGCCAACGTCCTGACTTTC. It specifies CASFEGRRAGANVLTF.

The chain combines TRBV3-1 (or the pseudogene TRBV3-2) with TRBJ1-2, with D possibly matching TRBD1 (5 bases). Between the trimmed V and J ends, which lost 3 bases and 2 bases, there was a span of 16 bases. This CDR3 is built from 16 residues. Germline V gene data show CDR1 as LGHDT and CDR2 as YNNKEL (reference sequence). The CDR3 sequence is CASSHYRSGGNYGYTF. The CDR3 DNA reads TGTGCCAGCAGCCATTATAGGTCCGGGGGGAACTATGGCTACACCTTC.

The chain links TRBV3-1 (or the pseudogene TRBV3-2) to TRBJ2-1; 14 positions match TRBD2. The junction had 1 base not matched to a gene; V was cut back by 4 bases and J by 5 bases. Germline values: CDR1 LGHDT, CDR2 YNNKEL (reference sequence). The CDR3 length is 15 residues. CDR3 sequence: CASSLTSGGDNEQFF. The CDR3 nucleotides read TGTGCCAGCAGCCTGACTAGCGGGGGGGACAATGAGCAGTTCTTC.

The chain couples TRBV2 to TRBJ1-1; D unclear. V shed 8 bases and J shed 1 base, with 11 bases lying between them. CDR1 SNHLY and CDR2 FYNNEI come from the germline V gene. The CDR3 is 13 residues long. In DNA form, the CDR3 reads TGTGCCAGCGTGAGTCCGCCGAACACTGAAGCTTTCTTT. It codes for CASVSPPNTEAFF.

The chain carries TRBV7-7 and TRBJ2-7; D is possibly TRBD2 (5 bases). The CDR3 length is 13 residues. V was trimmed by 4 bases and J by 7 bases, leaving 14 bases between them. Germline V lookup: CDR1 SSHAT, CDR2 FNYEAQ (reference sequence). CDR3 residues: CASSSREGWEQYF. The CDR3 coding sequence is TGTGCCAGCAGCTCCCGGGAAGGATGGGAGCAGTACTTC.

V gene TRBV24-1 combines with J gene TRBJ2-5; 9 bases are shared with TRBD2. Trimming at V came to 4 bases and at J to 2 bases, leaving 10 bases not matched to a gene. Germline CDR1 reads KGHDR; CDR2 reads SFDVKD. This CDR3 has 17 residues. DNA of the CDR3: TGTGCCACCAGTGACCCCTTAGCGGGAGTAGTACAAGAGACCCAGTACTTC. Translating gives CATSDPLAGVVQETQYF.

This chain links TRBV4-1 with TRBJ2-6; D is perhaps TRBD1 (5 bases). The germline V gene has CDR1 MGHRA and CDR2 YSYEKL. Trimming shortened V by 4 bases and J by 2 bases, and 9 bases separated the two germline ends. This CDR3 has 15 residues. CDR3: CASSLAGTGANVLTF. The CDR3 region has the DNA TGCGCCAGCAGCCTCGCAGGGACTGGGGCCAACGTCCTGACTTTC.

This chain's CDR3 is CASSLGGTESTGELFF. CDR3 coding DNA: TGTGCCAGCAGCTTAGGGGGGACAGAGAGCACCGGGGAGCTGTTTTTT. The chain employs TRBV7-2 and TRBJ2-2, with 7 positions matching TRBD1. The CDR3 is 16 amino acids. J was trimmed by 4 bases and V by 1 base; bases with no gene match: 6. Germline CDR1 and CDR2: SGHTA and FQGNSA.

This clone was observed a handful of times. V gene TRBV14 combines with J gene TRBJ1-5; D gene uncertain. Germline values: CDR1 SGHDN, CDR2 FVKESK. Trimming shortened V by 2 bases and J by 4 bases, and 6 bases separated the two germline ends. The CDR3 contains 13 residues. CDR3 sequence (DNA): TGTGCCAGCAGCCAACAGGCGAATCAGCCCCAGCATTTT. Translation gives CASSQQANQPQHF. The full variable domain, its missing parts supplied by reference TRBV14 and TRBJ1-5, is EAGVTQFPSHSVIEKGQTVTLRCDPISGHDNLYWYRRVMGKEIKFLLHFVKESKQDESGMPNNRFLAERTGGTYSTLKVQPAELEDSGVYFCASSQQANQPQHFGDGTRLSIL.

This chain connects TRBV11-3 to TRBJ1-1, with D perhaps matching TRBD1 (5 bases). There are 15 residues in the CDR3. V was clipped by 1 base and J by 0 bases, with 9 bases between them. Per the germline V gene, CDR1 is SGHNT and CDR2 is YENEEA. CDR3 DNA sequence: TGTGCCAGCAGCTTAGGTGGACATCTGAACACTGAAGCTTTCTTT. The encoded protein is CASSLGGHLNTEAFF.

The V gene is TRBV21-1, the J gene TRBJ1-3; the DNA was not compared with TRBD1, the D call given in the table. TRBV21-1 is reported as a pseudogene. The CDR3 length is 16 residues. The CDR3 sequence is CASSKGGQGSGNTIYF. For the CDR3, the DNA is TGTGCCAGCAGCAAAGGGGGACAGGGGTCTGGAAACACCATATATTTT.